This record covers a single TCR beta chain. Its specificity is unknown. Reverse transcription of 0.5 to 1 ug RNA was performed with random hexamers. From the immunoSEQ multiplex PCR reads, TCRdb called clonotypes with MiXCR, one entry per CDR3 protein. Of over 80,000 distinct CDR3 sequences in the sample, approximately 95% were seen once. The entry originates in a study of CD8 T cells in Susac syndrome. The wider study: The sequenced Susac syndrome patients comprised six with active disease and roughly 8 in remission. Blood was drawn from Susac syndrome patients while they were therapy-naive, on corticosteroids, or on intravenous immunoglobulin alone.

Study-level points and caveats: Approximately 16 Susac-specific public clones were found in total CD8+ repertoires and 5 or 6 in CD8+ TEMRA repertoires.

V lost 1 base, J lost 5 bases, and 14 bases lay in between. CDR3 size: 15 residues. In germline, CDR1 is SSHAT, CDR2 FNYEAQ (reference sequence). The chain recombines TRBV7-7 with TRBJ2-5; D gene ambiguous. The sequencing input was CD8+ T cells from PBMCs. This TCR was sampled from a human donor with Susac syndrome. In DNA form, the CDR3 reads TGTGCCAGCAGCTTAGGTATGCGAGGTGACGAGACCCAGTACTTC. As protein: CASSLGMRGDETQYF.